This section outlines one T cell receptor beta chain sequence together with its context. Its target is unknown. The data were produced by immunoSEQ multiplex PCR, yet TCRdb's version contains in-frame clones alone and is incomplete. The sample lists more than 700 clones; under 90% were seen once. Lymphocytes from graft epithelium and lamina propria were isolated. This sample was included in a study of graft-versus-host responses after intestinal transplantation. Overall study context: Isolated intestinal, liver-intestinal, or multivisceral transplants were what recipients had.

Study-wide results and limits: GvH clones detected in recipient marrow included some appearing first in ileum or blood. Patients with graft-donor T cell macrochimerism had high graft-versus-host to host-versus-graft clonal ratios in allografts.

The germline gives CDR1 WNHNN, CDR2 SYGVQD (reference sequence). CDR3 length: 13 amino acids. V lost 3 bases and J 2 bases, leaving 7 bases between the germline ends. The sequences come from ileum tissue, collected 22 days after intestinal transplant. This receptor was taken from a human patient who received an intestinal transplant, so some T cells may come from the graft donor. This chain uses TRBV10-1 with TRBJ1-2; no clear D gene. The CDR3 DNA is TGCGCCAGCAGTGATAACCTCAACTATGGCTACACCTTC. Protein sequence: CASSDNLNYGYTF.